This T cell receptor beta chain was identified in a study of post-analysis software for immune sequencing data. At the level of the study: Secondary progressive, relapsing-remitting and progressive-relapsing multiple sclerosis were among the included disease courses.

Findings and limits, study-wide: Multiple sclerosis patients had significantly lower normalized Chao1 diversity than controls. Compared with controls, patients had more of about 5 TRBV segments, including TRBV5-6, TRBV5-1 and TRBV20-1.

Unique molecular identifiers featured in each of the TCR beta cDNA libraries. Researchers reported a few hundred thousand cDNA molecules coming from roughly 0.93 to 9.6 million T cells. Each CDR3 protein gets one entry after TCRdb re-called the PCR reads with MiXCR. The repertoire holds hundreds of thousands of distinct CDR3 sequences, with roughly three fifths as singletons. This CDR3 has 13 amino acids. Germline assignment: CDR1 SQVTM and CDR2 ANQGSEA. This clonotype has more than one count but fewer than ten. Its matching antigen is unknown. What was sequenced was blood. The chain combines TRBV29-1 with TRBJ2-4, with 11 positions matching TRBD1. Gene TRBJ2-7 matches the end of the DNA better, so the J call may be wrong. The receptor comes from a girl aged 2 to 9 with multiple sclerosis. For the CDR3, the DNA is TGCAGCGCCTCGGACAGGGGGCGCACCGAGCAGTACTTC. Its translation: CSASDRGRTEQYF.